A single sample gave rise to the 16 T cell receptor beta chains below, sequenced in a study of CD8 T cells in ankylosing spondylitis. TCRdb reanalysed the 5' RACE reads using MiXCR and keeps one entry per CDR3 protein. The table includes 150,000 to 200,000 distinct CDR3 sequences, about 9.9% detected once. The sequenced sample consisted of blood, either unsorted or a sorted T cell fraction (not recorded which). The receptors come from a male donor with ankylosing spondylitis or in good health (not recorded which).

The CDR3 sequence: CASSQVVGTAYEQYF. CDR3 in DNA: TGCGCCAGCAGCCAAGTGGTGGGTACGGCCTACGAGCAGTACTTC. The chain links TRBV4-3 to TRBJ2-7; D is uncertain. The CDR3 runs 15 residues. V was clipped by 1 base and J by 2 bases, with 12 bases between them. CDR1 and CDR2 (germline): LGHNA, YSLEER.

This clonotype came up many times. CDR3 in DNA: TGCGCCAGCAGCCAAGTGGGACTAGCGGGTGACAATGAGCAGTTCTTC. Translated: CASSQVGLAGDNEQFF. The chain joins TRBV4-1 to TRBJ2-1, with 12 bases aligning to TRBD2. From germline, CDR1 is MGHRA and CDR2 YSYEKL. V was pared by 1 base and J by 5 bases, with 3 bases of the junction left unmatched. This CDR3 comprises 16 residues.

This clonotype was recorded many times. Here the CDR3 reads CASSEGGRAEQFF. In DNA, the CDR3 is TGCGCCAGCAGTGAAGGCGGGAGGGCTGAGCAGTTCTTC. The V and J genes are TRBV10-2 and TRBJ2-1, with 9 bases matching TRBD2. Trimming took 3 bases from V and 9 from J; bases not matched to a gene: 3. The V gene's germline CDR1 is WSHSY and CDR2 SAAADI. This CDR3 has 13 residues.

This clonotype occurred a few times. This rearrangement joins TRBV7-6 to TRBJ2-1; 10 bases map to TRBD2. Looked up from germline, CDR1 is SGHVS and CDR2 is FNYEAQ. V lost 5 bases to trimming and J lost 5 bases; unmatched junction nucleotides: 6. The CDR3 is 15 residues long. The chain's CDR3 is CASSLGTSVNNEQFF. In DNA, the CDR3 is TGTGCCAGCAGCCTCGGGACTAGCGTAAACAATGAGCAGTTCTTC.

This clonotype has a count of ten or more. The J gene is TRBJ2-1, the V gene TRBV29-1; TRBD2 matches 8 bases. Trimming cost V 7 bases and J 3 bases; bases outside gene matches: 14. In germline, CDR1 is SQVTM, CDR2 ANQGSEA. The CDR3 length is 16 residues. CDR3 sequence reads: CSALGRREEIYNEQFF. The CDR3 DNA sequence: TGCAGCGCCCTGGGGAGGCGGGAGGAGATCTACAATGAGCAGTTCTTC.

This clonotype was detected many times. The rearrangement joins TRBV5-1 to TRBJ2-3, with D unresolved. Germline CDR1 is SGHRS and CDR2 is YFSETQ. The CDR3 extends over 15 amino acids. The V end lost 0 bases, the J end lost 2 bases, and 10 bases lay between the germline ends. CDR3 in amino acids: CASSLGQVNTDTQYF. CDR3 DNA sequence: TGCGCCAGCAGCTTGGGCCAGGTGAACACAGATACGCAGTATTTT.

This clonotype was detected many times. The CDR3 sequence is CSAPTSGVAKNIQYF. The CDR3 region has the DNA TGCAGTGCTCCAACTAGCGGGGTAGCCAAAAACATTCAGTACTTC. The genes are TRBV20-1 and TRBJ2-4; the match to TRBD2 covers 10 bases. Germline CDR1 is DFQATT and CDR2 is SNEGSKA (reference sequence). Trimming at V came to 5 bases and at J to 0 bases, leaving 4 bases not matched to a gene. The CDR3 totals 15 residues.

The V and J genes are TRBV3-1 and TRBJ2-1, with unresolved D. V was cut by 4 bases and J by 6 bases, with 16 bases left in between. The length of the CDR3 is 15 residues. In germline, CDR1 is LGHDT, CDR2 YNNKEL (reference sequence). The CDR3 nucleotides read TGTGCCAGCAGCCTACAGATTCCCTCGGGCAATGAGCAGTTCTTC. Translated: CASSLQIPSGNEQFF.

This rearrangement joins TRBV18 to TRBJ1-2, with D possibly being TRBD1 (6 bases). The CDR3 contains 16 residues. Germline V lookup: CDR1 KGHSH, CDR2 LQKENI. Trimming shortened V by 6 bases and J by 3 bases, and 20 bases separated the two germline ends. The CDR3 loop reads CASSQTVGGPDYGYTF. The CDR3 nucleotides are TGTGCCAGCTCTCAAACGGTTGGGGGGCCAGACTATGGCTACACCTTC.

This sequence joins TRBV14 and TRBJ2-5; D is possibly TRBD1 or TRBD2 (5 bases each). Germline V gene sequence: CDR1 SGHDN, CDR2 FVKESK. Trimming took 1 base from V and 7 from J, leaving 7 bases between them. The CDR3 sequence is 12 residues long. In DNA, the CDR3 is TGTGCCAGCAGCCAAGTTGGGACGACCCAGTACTTC. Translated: CASSQVGTTQYF.

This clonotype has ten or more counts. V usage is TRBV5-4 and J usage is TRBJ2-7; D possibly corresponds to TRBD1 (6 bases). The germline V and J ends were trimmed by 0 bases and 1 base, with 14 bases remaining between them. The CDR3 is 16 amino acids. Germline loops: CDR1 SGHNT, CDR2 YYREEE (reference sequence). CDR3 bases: TGTGCCAGCAGCTTGGGACAGGATCCTTTATCCTACGAGCAGTACTTC. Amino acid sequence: CASSLGQDPLSYEQYF.

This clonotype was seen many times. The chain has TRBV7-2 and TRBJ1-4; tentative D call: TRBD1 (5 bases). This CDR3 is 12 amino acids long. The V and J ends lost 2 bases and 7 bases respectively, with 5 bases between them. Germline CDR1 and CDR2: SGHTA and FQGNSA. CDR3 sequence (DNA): TGTGCCAGCAGCTTAAGGGGTGAAAAACTGTTTTTT. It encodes CASSLRGEKLFF.

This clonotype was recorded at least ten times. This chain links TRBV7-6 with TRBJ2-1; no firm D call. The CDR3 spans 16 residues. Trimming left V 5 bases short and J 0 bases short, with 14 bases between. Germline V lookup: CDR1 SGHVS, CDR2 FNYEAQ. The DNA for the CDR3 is TGTGCCAGCAGCCCGCTTCCGGTGAGCTCCTACAATGAGCAGTTCTTC. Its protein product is CASSPLPVSSYNEQFF.

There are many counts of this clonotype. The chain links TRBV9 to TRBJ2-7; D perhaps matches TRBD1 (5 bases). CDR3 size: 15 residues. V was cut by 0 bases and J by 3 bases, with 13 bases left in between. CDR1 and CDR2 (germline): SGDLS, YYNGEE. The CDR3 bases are TGTGCCAGCAGCGTAGGAGCAGGGAAAATCTACGAGCAGTACTTC. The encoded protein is CASSVGAGKIYEQYF.

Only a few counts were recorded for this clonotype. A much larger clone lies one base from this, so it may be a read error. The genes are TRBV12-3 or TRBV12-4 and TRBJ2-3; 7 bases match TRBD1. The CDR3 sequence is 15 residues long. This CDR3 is CAGSLGDSLTDTQYF. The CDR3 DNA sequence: TGTGCCGGCAGTTTGGGGGACAGCCTCACAGATACGCAGTATTTT.

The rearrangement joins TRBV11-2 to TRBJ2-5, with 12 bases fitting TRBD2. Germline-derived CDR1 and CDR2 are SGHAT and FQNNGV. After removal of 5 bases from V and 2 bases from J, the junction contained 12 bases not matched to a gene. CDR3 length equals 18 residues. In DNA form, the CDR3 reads TGTGCCAGCAGCCCATGGCTAGCGGGGGGGCCGACTCAAGAGACCCAGTACTTC. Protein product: CASSPWLAGGPTQETQYF.